The sample holds a few counts of the clone carrying this T cell receptor beta chain. The sample comes from a study of blood T cell repertoires in COVID-19. V lost 6 bases and J lost 8, with 13 bases in between. Germline-derived CDR1 and CDR2 are MDHEN and SYDVKM. The CDR3 totals 12 residues. Among Cohort 3 donors, those recovered had two negative PCRs, clearance, or symptom resolution. Clones were sequenced by immunoSEQ multiplex PCR, and TCRdb holds only the in-frame ones, with some missing. Found here are 150,000 or so clones, around 84% of them singletons; the top ten hold approximately 8%. J is TRBJ1-2 and V is TRBV28; D gene ambiguous. This sequence was found in a woman aged 50 to 60 who had recovered from COVID-19. Source material: PBMCs or T cells enriched from blood (not recorded which). CDR3: CASSSSGVGYTF. DNA of the CDR3: TGTGCCAGCAGCTCAAGCGGGGTCGGCTACACCTTC.